The rows below give T cell receptor beta chains drawn from one sample of a study of OX40 agonist ivuxolimab in advanced cancers. Sequenced by immunoSEQ multiplex PCR; TCRdb stores in-frame clones only, minus some. The repertoire holds more than 80,000 clones, with roughly 88% as singletons. Sequenced material: CD4+ or CD8+ T cells sorted from blood, taken in a trial of the OX40 agonist ivuxolimab. The receptors were sampled from an adult with an advanced solid tumor such as melanoma, head and neck, liver or kidney cancer. CDR3s include the opening cysteine and the closing phenylalanine or tryptophan. D genes are given only for firm matches. Size values are once, few and many counts, or a class for expanded clones, and some rows have none.

J gene | D gene | V gene | clone size | CDR3 DNA | CDR3 protein
TRBJ1-6 | . | TRBV6-6 | . | TGTGCCAGCAGTATCCGGGACGGGTATAATTCACCCCTCCACTTT | CASSIRDGYNSPLHF
TRBJ2-5 | . | TRBV6-4 | once | TGTGCCAGCAGTGACTCGAAAAGGGCGACCCAGTACTTC | CASSDSKRATQYF
TRBJ1-6 | . | TRBV30 | few | TGTGCCTGGAGGGGGGGTACCAATTCACCCCTCCACTTT | CAWRGGTNSPLHF
TRBJ2-1 | TRBD1 | TRBV5-1 | . | TGCGCCAGCAGCTTGGGGGGGACAGGAGCCTACAATGAGCAGTTCTTC | CASSLGGTGAYNEQFF
TRBJ2-7 | . | TRBV19 | . | TGTGCCAGTAGTATATCATTGGGGGGCTCCTACGAGCAGTACTTC | CASSISLGGSYEQYF
TRBJ1-1 | . | TRBV9 | . | TGTGCCAGCAGCGTAGACCCAGGGATGTACACTGAAGCTTTCTTT | CASSVDPGMYTEAFF
TRBJ2-1 | TRBD2 | TRBV11-2 | . | TGTGCCAGCAGCTCGGGGGGTGGCTACAATGAGCAGTTCTTC | CASSSGGGYNEQFF
TRBJ1-1 | . | TRBV6-5 | once | TGTGCCAGCGTCAGGGACACTCGAAGGGGAACTGAAGCTTTCTTT | CASVRDTRRGTEAFF
TRBJ1-2 | . | TRBV10-3 | . | TGTGCCATCAGTAGACCCGACGGCTACTATGGCTACACCTTC | CAISRPDGYYGYTF
TRBJ2-7 | . | TRBV19 | . | TGTGCCAGTAAGAGGGGAACACGCAAAAGCCACCCGGACTTC | CASKRGTRKSHPDF
TRBJ2-7 | . | TRBV27 | . | TGTGCCAGCAGTTATAAAGACAACTACTACGAGCAGTACTTC | CASSYKDNYYEQYF
TRBJ2-7 | . | TRBV7-9 | . | TGTGCCAGCAGCCGCAGTCAGTTTGGGACCTACGAGCAGTACTTC | CASSRSQFGTYEQYF
TRBJ1-1 | . | TRBV27 | . | TGTGCCAGCAGTCAATCGACGGGGAGGACTGAAGCTTTCTTT | CASSQSTGRTEAFF
TRBJ1-5 | . | TRBV5-8 | . | TGTGCCAGCAGCTTACGTGGGCGCAATCAGCCCCAGCATTTT | CASSLRGRNQPQHF
TRBJ1-2 | . | TRBV5-4 | . | TGTGCCAGCAGCTTTCCCGGGACCCAGTATAGTGGCTACACCTTC | CASSFPGTQYSGYTF
TRBJ1-1 | . | TRBV4-3 | once | TGCGCCAGCAGCCAAGGAACGGGGCGGGGAACTGAAGCTTTCTTT | CASSQGTGRGTEAFF
TRBJ1-5 | TRBD1 | TRBV10-2 | . | TGCGCCAGCAAATCCAGACAGGGGTCGAGAGGCAATCAGCCCCAGCATTTT | CASKSRQGSRGNQPQHF
TRBJ2-1 | . | TRBV27 | . | TGTGCCAGCAGTTTAGGACGTTACAATGAGCAGTTCTTC | CASSLGRYNEQFF
TRBJ1-2 | TRBD1 | TRBV27 | . | TGTGCCAGCAGTTTACTCCGGTCAGGGGGGTCGTATGGCTACACCTTC | CASSLLRSGGSYGYTF
TRBJ1-5 | TRBD1 | TRBV6-1 | . | TGTGCCAGCAGTGAAATCCCTCTTACAGGGGAACAGCCCCAGCATTTT | CASSEIPLTGEQPQHF
TRBJ2-1 | . | TRBV29-1 | . | TGCAGCGTGCGACAAGGGGGGGACAATGAGCAGTTCTTC | CSVRQGGDNEQFF
TRBJ2-7 | . | TRBV10-1 | few | TGCGCCAGCAGTGGATTGTCTACCCCCTACGAGCAGTACTTC | CASSGLSTPYEQYF
TRBJ2-5 | . | TRBV27 | . | TGTGCCAGCAGGCGTTGGGGAGGCTCCAAAGAGACCCAGTACTTC | CASRRWGGSKETQYF
TRBJ1-6 | . | TRBV18 | once | TGTGCCAGCTCACCAGGGGGACAAGGCCTCAGCCACCTTTCACCCCTCCACTTT | CASSPGGQGLSHLSPLHF
TRBJ1-5 | . | TRBV19 | . | TGTGCCAGTAGTGGTCAGCTTCTCGGCAATCAGCCCCAGCATTTT | CASSGQLLGNQPQHF
TRBJ2-1 | . | TRBV11-2 | . | TGTGCCAGCAGCTTAGGGGGTGGACTTTTCAATGAGCAGTTCTTC | CASSLGGGLFNEQFF
TRBJ2-3 | . | TRBV19 | . | TGTGCCAGTAGCTTCTCTACCCCGACAGGCACAGATACGCAGTATTTT | CASSFSTPTGTDTQYF
TRBJ2-1 | . | TRBV2 | . | TGTGCCAGCAGCCTGACAGGCGGCAATGAGCAGTTCTTC | CASSLTGGNEQFF
TRBJ1-5 | . | TRBV15 | . | TGTGCCACCAGCCAACGGGCCAATCAGCCCCAGCATTTT | CATSQRANQPQHF
TRBJ2-2 | TRBD2 | TRBV4-1 | . | TGCGCCAGCAGCCAACGCGTTAGGGCAGGGGGGACTAGCGGGAGTATTACCGGGGAGCTGTTTTTT | CASSQRVRAGGTSGSITGELFF
TRBJ2-7 | TRBD2 | TRBV19 | . | TGTGCCAGTAGGTTAGCGGGAGGGCCTAAGGACGAGCAGTACTTC | CASRLAGGPKDEQYF
TRBJ2-7 | . | TRBV28 | . | TGTGCCAGCAGTTCCCCTGACAGGCCAGGAGAGCAGTACTTC | CASSSPDRPGEQYF
TRBJ1-1 | TRBD1 | TRBV6-1 | . | TGTGCCAGCAGTGAAGCTAGGGACAGACGGAACACTGAAGCTTTCTTT | CASSEARDRRNTEAFF
TRBJ1-3 | TRBD1 | TRBV18 | . | TGTGCCAGCTCACCTCAACAGGGGGCAGTTGGAAACACCATATATTTT | CASSPQQGAVGNTIYF
TRBJ2-7 | TRBD1 | TRBV6-1 | . | TGTGCCAGCAGGTTCGGACAGGGATCCTACGAGCAGTACTTC | CASRFGQGSYEQYF
TRBJ1-2 | . | TRBV6-6 | . | TGTGCCAGCAGTTACTCCCGGGCGGACTATGGCTACACCTTC | CASSYSRADYGYTF
TRBJ2-5 | TRBD2 | TRBV30 | once | TGTGCCTGGAGTAATGGACTAGCGGGAGCGTCAGAGACCCAGTACTTC | CAWSNGLAGASETQYF
TRBJ1-2 | . | TRBV4-1 | . | TGCGCCAGCAGCCCCGAAACGACAGGACAAGCGAACTATGGCTACACCTTC | CASSPETTGQANYGYTF
TRBJ2-7 | . | TRBV7-2 | . | TGTGCCAGCAGCCCCGCCCCCGGGCTTGGATACGAGCAGTACTTC | CASSPAPGLGYEQYF
TRBJ1-5 | . | TRBV5-1 | . | TGCGCCAGCAGCTTGGGCCCCCGGCGGCCCCAGCATTTT | CASSLGPRRPQHF
TRBJ2-5 | TRBD2 | TRBV9 | . | TGTGCCAGCAGCGTAGAGGCCCGGGGGGGACAAGAGACCCAGTACTTC | CASSVEARGGQETQYF
TRBJ2-2 | . | TRBV4-2 | . | TGTGCCAGCAGCCAAGCGAGGGCGGCCGGGGAGCTGTTTTTT | CASSQARAAGELFF
TRBJ2-1 | . | TRBV9 | . | TGTGCCAGCAGCGTAGAACTCTCGCTCAATGAGCAGTTCTTC | CASSVELSLNEQFF
TRBJ2-3 | TRBD2 | TRBV11-2 | . | TGTGCCAGCAGCTTGGGCGGGGGGCTCTTCACAGATACGCAGTATTTT | CASSLGGGLFTDTQYF
TRBJ2-7 | . | TRBV27 | . | TGTGCCAGCAGTTTTGAGGGGCCATCCTACGAGCAGTACTTC | CASSFEGPSYEQYF
TRBJ1-5 | . | TRBV6-1 | . | TGTGCCAGCAGGAAGGACGGTAACCAGCCCCAGCATTTT | CASRKDGNQPQHF
TRBJ1-3 | . | TRBV19 | few | TGTGCCAGTAGTACCGGGACGACTGGAAACACCATATATTTT | CASSTGTTGNTIYF
TRBJ1-1 | . | TRBV29-1 | . | TGCAGCGAAAGGAGTTTTGGGCACCCGAACACTGAAGCTTTCTTT | CSERSFGHPNTEAFF